This T cell receptor beta chain is from a study of PD-L1 blockade in urothelial cancer. Whole-study results and caveats: A pretreatment blood TCR clonality that fell below the median predicted better progression-free and overall survival.

On this clone itself: No antigen is known for it.

Sequencing used immunoSEQ multiplex PCR; TCRdb keeps in-frame clones, though not all of them. The sample yields 30,000 to 40,000 clones, around 81% seen once. The V gene's germline CDR1 is LNHDA and CDR2 SQIVND (reference sequence). Germline trimming cut 1 base from V and 3 bases from J; bases unmatched to any gene: 17. The CDR3 is 19 amino acids. As for time point: pretreatment peripheral blood. The gene calls are TRBV19 and TRBJ1-2; 7 bases agree with TRBD1. The specimen comprised PBMCs, sampled around atezolizumab (anti-PD-L1) treatment. This TCR came from an elderly man with urothelial cancer. The CDR3 spells CASSIAYSTGLSADYGYTF. DNA of the CDR3: TGTGCCAGTAGTATAGCCTATTCGACAGGGCTCTCGGCGGACTATGGCTACACCTTC.